This T cell receptor (beta chain) was obtained from a study of blood T cell repertoires in COVID-19. Study-level background: The United States, Italy and Spain were the sources of the acute and convalescent COVID-19 samples. Nucleic acid was either cDNA or gDNA, and it came from T cells, B-cell-depleted T cells, or PBMCs.

The CDR3 length is 15 residues. Germline loops: CDR1 SGDLS, CDR2 YYNGEE. V lost 0 bases to trimming and J lost 4 bases, with 13 bases between them. In the original workflow: Amplified reference gene primers provided the basis for estimating nucleated cell counts. The assay was immunoSEQ multiplex PCR, and TCRdb's table has in-frame clones only and misses some. That table gives V, J and clone size, and the DNA gave D and trimming. The sample comprises some 150,000 clones, 85% to 90% of which are singletons, and about 10% rests with the top ten. The chain links TRBV9 to TRBJ2-5, with a weak D call TRBD2 (6 bases). This TCR was sampled from a man aged 50 to 59 with active or convalescent COVID-19. The sample comprised peripheral blood. The CDR3 is CASSVAGGEGETQYF. The CDR3 DNA sequence: TGTGCCAGCAGCGTAGCCGGGGGAGAAGGAGAGACCCAGTACTTC. Supplemented by reference TRBV9 and TRBJ2-5, the full variable domain reads DSGVTQTPKHLITATGQRVTLRCSPRSGDLSVYWYQQSLDQGLQFLIQYYNGEERAKGNILERFSAQQFPDLHSELNLSSLELGDSALYFCASSVAGGEGETQYFGPGTRLLVL.